The clone carrying this TCR beta chain was seen a handful of times. This record belongs to a study of human T cells and chemical hapten exposure. Study overall: How much TCR each sample yielded varied, mostly because pooled library volumes differed slightly.

Unique molecular identifiers were linked by the library to individual cDNA molecules. Per the authors' pipeline: A per-sample median of approximately 100,000 TCRs was observed, with a range of roughly 20,000 to 750,000. Each CDR3 protein is one row after TCRdb ran MiXCR on the 5' RACE reads. TCRdb's processing, not the study's, gives the V and J calls here. This sample has about 140,000 distinct CDR3 sequences, with 4.1% found just once. Sequencing started from total RNA isolated from unfractionated whole blood. V was shortened by 5 bases and J by 4 bases, with 9 bases between the two germline ends. CDR3 length equals 12 residues.

The chain recombines TRBV12-3 or TRBV12-4 with TRBJ2-7; no clear D. The receptor was isolated from a female donor in good health. Here the CDR3 DNA reads TGTGCCAGCAGTCCCTGTCTATACGAGCAGTACTTC. Encoded protein: CASSPCLYEQYF.